The clone carrying this TCR beta chain was seen a handful of times. This sample was taken from a study of preoperative IRX-2 immunotherapy in early breast cancer. Treatment here: preoperative locoregional IRX-2 cytokine immunotherapy. Patients received preoperative, locoregional IRX-2 cytokine immunotherapy in a phase Ib study. Here immunoSEQ multiplex PCR was the method, and the copy in TCRdb shows in-frame clones only, minus some. This table has about 89,000 clones, 86% appearing once. The CDR3 sequence is 15 residues long. CDR1 and CDR2 from the germline V gene are MGHRA and YSYEKL. After removal of 8 bases from V and 1 base from J, the junction contained 11 bases not matched to a gene.

The receptor was derived from a human donor with breast cancer. The chain employs TRBV4-1 and TRBJ2-7, with TRBD1 matching 7 bases. Sequenced here: tumor tissue, sampled after IRX-2 immunotherapy. As DNA, the CDR3 is TGCGCCAGCCGGTATAGCCGGGACAGATCCTACGAGCAGTACTTC. Encoded protein: CASRYSRDRSYEQYF.